The clone carrying this TCR beta chain was counted a single time. The source of the sample is a study of blood T cell repertoires in COVID-19. Generated by immunoSEQ multiplex PCR, the TCRdb table keeps only in-frame clones and is missing some. The data show 80,000 to 90,000 clones, under 85% seen once. The receptor was derived from an elderly woman with COVID-19, enrolled during active disease. Sequenced: peripheral blood.

CDR3 DNA: TGTGCCAGCAGCTTGGAGTTTATGGGACAGGGAGCCCGTGAGCAGTTCTTC. This translates into CASSLEFMGQGAREQFF. The chain recombines TRBV5-8 with TRBJ2-1; 9 nucleotides line up with TRBD1. Germline trimming cut 0 bases from V and 9 bases from J; bases unmatched to any gene: 13. The CDR3 loop spans 17 amino acids. Germline loops: CDR1 SGHTS, CDR2 YDEGEE.